Sequencing of this T cell receptor (beta chain) was carried out in a study of blood T cell repertoires in COVID-19 (dated by TCRdb to the early 2020s). Describing the broader study: Samples covering the acute and convalescent phases of COVID-19 were provided by collaborators in the United States, Italy and Spain. The material from the prospective study consisted of cDNA or gDNA derived from T cells, B-cell-depleted T cells, or PBMCs. A freely available public database, intended as a resource for researchers studying the immune response to SARS-CoV-2, is where the repertoires were released. The sample metadata nearly always contained a de-identified subject ID, COVID-19 status, age in years and sex. Where HLA class I and class II types were available, the types were taken from metadata supplied by the sample provider, not from assay-based typing. Subjects who had been exposed to COVID-19, were actively infected with it, or had recovered from it provided the deeply sampled blood TCRbeta repertoires that made up the dataset. The samples were drawn from two sources: the first 160 participants of the ongoing ImmuneRACE study, and about 1,300 subjects contributed by 6 global collaborators.

The immunoSEQ Assay, a bias-controlled multiplex PCR, was used to amplify TCRbeta CDR3 regions from genomic DNA. On the authors' methods: The number of nucleated cells in each sample was estimated from the amplification of reference gene primers within the assay. Sequence reads were collapsed and filtered to measure the absolute abundance of every unique TCRbeta CDR3 rearrangement. For each sample, productive Simpson clonality was calculated by taking the square root of Simpson's diversity index across productive rearrangements. In TCRdb, the immuneACCESS table is reduced to in-frame sequences with V and J assigned. These tables do not hold every clone; where another copy was compared, an unresolved V gene accounts for under half, and the others remain unexplained. The DNA gave D and trimming, while V, J and clone size come from that table. The sample table shows about 250,000 clones, and roughly 88% are seen once. The top ten clones comprise roughly 4.3% of the sample.

What the authors observed across the whole study: How much clinical and demographic metadata was included differed by source and by participant, and the metadata was provided uncurated.

The CDR3 has 18 amino acids, counting the end cysteine and phenylalanine. Left in the record is the CDR3 DNA by itself, 54 bases read in frame from the first base. CDR1 and CDR2 were assigned from the germline V gene as SGHDT and YYEEEE. The junction shows trimming of 1 base on V and 5 bases on J, plus 22 bases between the germline ends. Participants in the prospective study were aged about 18 to 90 years, lived in over 20 United States geographic areas, and enrolled through a virtual design. In the prospective study, cohorts were assigned on the basis of participant-reported clinical history obtained from a screening survey and a study questionnaire. For ImmuneRACE Cohort 3, a participant was defined as recovered based on two consecutive negative NP/OP PCR tests, clearance by a healthcare professional, or resolution of symptoms. Each participant in the prospective study had whole blood, serum and a nasopharyngeal or oropharyngeal swab collected by mobile phlebotomists. Prospective study participants could optionally give additional blood draws and questionnaires over a roughly two-month period. Before DNA extraction, blood samples from the prospective study were shipped at room temperature or frozen.

Concerning this clone itself: Its binding antigen is unknown. Per-base qualities were not stored, and no clone one base away is much larger.

The sequenced material came from PBMCs or T cells enriched from blood (not recorded which). In this chain, TRBV5-6 is recombined with TRBJ2-4; the D gene is perhaps TRBD2, on 5 matching bases. The receptor comes from a woman younger than 45 who had recovered from COVID-19. In nucleotide form, the sequence is TGTGCCAGCAGCTTGATGTTATTGAATGGAGGACTTGAAAACATTCAGTACTTC. Its protein product is CASSLMLLNGGLENIQYF. When the CDR3 is completed using the reference TRBV5-6 and TRBJ2-4 genes on either side, the full variable domain is DAGVTQSPTHLIKTRGQQVTLRCSPKSGHDTVSWYQQALGQGPQFIFQYYEEEERQRGNFPDRFSGHQFPNYSSELNVNALLLGDSALYLCASSLMLLNGGLENIQYFGAGTRLSVL.